A selection of T cell receptor beta chains follows, all from one sample in a study of cytomegalovirus exposure and HLA in healthy donors. The protocol was immunoSEQ multiplex PCR, while the TCRdb copy is restricted to in-frame clones and leaves out a portion. Altogether 110,000 or so clones are present, around 72% being singletons, with the ten largest covering about 5.8%. The source material was PBMCs. The receptors here all came from a male donor in good health and CMV-seronegative. Each CDR3 is given with its conserved first and last residue. Fields, in order: V gene, D gene, J gene, clone size, CDR3 protein, CDR3 DNA. The D gene is left open where the match is weak. Clone size, where shown, is once, few, many, or a class for clones that have expanded.

V gene: TRBV19
D gene: TRBD2
J gene: TRBJ2-4
clone size: -
CDR3 protein: CASSDVAGVNIQYF
CDR3 DNA: TGTGCCAGTAGTGACGTTGCGGGAGTGAACATTCAGTACTTC

V gene: TRBV5-6
D gene: TRBD1
J gene: TRBJ2-5
clone size: -
CDR3 protein: CASRSRTGAAETQYF
CDR3 DNA: TGTGCCAGCAGATCCCGGACAGGCGCCGCCGAGACCCAGTACTTC

V gene: TRBV11-2
D gene: TRBD1
J gene: TRBJ2-7
clone size: -
CDR3 protein: CASSRGTGSEQYF
CDR3 DNA: TGTGCCAGCAGCCGAGGGACAGGGTCCGAGCAGTACTTC

V gene: TRBV11-3
D gene: -
J gene: TRBJ2-7
clone size: -
CDR3 protein: CASSPRVYEQYF
CDR3 DNA: TGTGCCAGCAGCCCTCGAGTCTACGAGCAGTACTTC

V gene: TRBV6-5
D gene: TRBD1
J gene: TRBJ1-1
clone size: few
CDR3 protein: CASSSLDRGTFF
CDR3 DNA: TGTGCCAGCAGCTCACTCGACAGGGGTACTTTCTTT

V gene: TRBV5-4
D gene: TRBD2
J gene: TRBJ2-2
clone size: -
CDR3 protein: CASSLPTSGNTGELFF
CDR3 DNA: TGTGCCAGCAGCCTGCCGACTAGCGGTAACACCGGGGAGCTGTTTTTT

V gene: TRBV7-9
D gene: TRBD2
J gene: TRBJ2-1
clone size: once
CDR3 protein: CSSSGRITSGSSYNEQFF
CDR3 DNA: TGTTCCAGCAGCGGGAGAATCACGAGCGGGAGCTCCTACAATGAGCAGTTCTTC

V gene: TRBV18
D gene: -
J gene: TRBJ2-7
clone size: few
CDR3 protein: CASSSDTLQYEQYF
CDR3 DNA: TGTGCCAGCTCATCGGACACTCTTCAATACGAGCAGTACTTC

V gene: TRBV27
D gene: TRBD1
J gene: TRBJ1-2
clone size: once
CDR3 protein: CASSLGQGNYGYTF
CDR3 DNA: TGTGCCAGCAGTTTAGGACAGGGGAACTATGGCTACACCTTC

V gene: TRBV27
D gene: -
J gene: TRBJ2-7
clone size: -
CDR3 protein: CASRLRGASYEQYF
CDR3 DNA: TGTGCCAGCAGACTACGGGGGGCCTCCTACGAGCAGTACTTC

V gene: TRBV6-5
D gene: -
J gene: TRBJ1-2
clone size: once
CDR3 protein: CASSYRGGYTF
CDR3 DNA: TGTGCCAGCAGTTACAGAGGCGGGTACACCTTC

V gene: TRBV2
D gene: TRBD1
J gene: TRBJ1-2
clone size: -
CDR3 protein: CASSGDSASYGYTF
CDR3 DNA: TGTGCCAGCAGTGGGGACAGCGCAAGCTATGGCTACACCTTC

V gene: TRBV19
D gene: -
J gene: TRBJ1-2
clone size: -
CDR3 protein: CASSTQGSGYTF
CDR3 DNA: TGTGCCAGTAGTACGCAGGGGTCTGGCTACACCTTC

V gene: TRBV2
D gene: TRBD1
J gene: TRBJ1-1
clone size: -
CDR3 protein: CASSERTGGNTEAFF
CDR3 DNA: TGTGCCAGCAGTGAGAGGACAGGCGGGAACACTGAAGCTTTCTTT

V gene: TRBV7-9
D gene: TRBD2
J gene: TRBJ2-7
clone size: -
CDR3 protein: CASSLAGTGGIHEQYF
CDR3 DNA: TGTGCCAGCAGCTTAGCAGGCACGGGAGGGATCCACGAGCAGTACTTC

V gene: TRBV4-1
D gene: TRBD1
J gene: TRBJ1-1
clone size: -
CDR3 protein: CASSQVPGQGPDTEAFF
CDR3 DNA: TGCGCCAGCAGCCAAGTGCCGGGACAGGGGCCGGACACTGAAGCTTTCTTT

V gene: TRBV4-2
D gene: -
J gene: TRBJ2-2
clone size: once
CDR3 protein: CASSQDSGPSPGELFF
CDR3 DNA: TGTGCCAGCAGCCAAGATAGTGGGCCTTCCCCCGGGGAGCTGTTTTTT

V gene: TRBV9
D gene: TRBD1
J gene: TRBJ2-7
clone size: -
CDR3 protein: CASSPRAQGAYEQYF
CDR3 DNA: TGTGCCAGCAGCCCACGTGCGCAGGGGGCCTACGAGCAGTACTTC

V gene: TRBV7-8
D gene: -
J gene: TRBJ1-1
clone size: -
CDR3 protein: CASSFQGQSTEAFF
CDR3 DNA: TGTGCCAGCAGCTTCCAAGGACAGAGCACTGAAGCTTTCTTT

V gene: TRBV7-6
D gene: TRBD1
J gene: TRBJ2-7
clone size: -
CDR3 protein: CASSLQGAYEQYF
CDR3 DNA: TGTGCCAGCAGCTTACAGGGGGCCTACGAGCAGTACTTC

V gene: TRBV25-1
D gene: -
J gene: TRBJ2-3
clone size: -
CDR3 protein: CASSPGHTDTQYF
CDR3 DNA: TGTGCCAGCAGTCCCGGTCACACAGATACGCAGTATTTT

V gene: TRBV4-3
D gene: -
J gene: TRBJ2-1
clone size: -
CDR3 protein: CASSQVWTGVSEQFF
CDR3 DNA: TGCGCCAGCAGCCAAGTTTGGACTGGCGTGAGTGAGCAGTTCTTC